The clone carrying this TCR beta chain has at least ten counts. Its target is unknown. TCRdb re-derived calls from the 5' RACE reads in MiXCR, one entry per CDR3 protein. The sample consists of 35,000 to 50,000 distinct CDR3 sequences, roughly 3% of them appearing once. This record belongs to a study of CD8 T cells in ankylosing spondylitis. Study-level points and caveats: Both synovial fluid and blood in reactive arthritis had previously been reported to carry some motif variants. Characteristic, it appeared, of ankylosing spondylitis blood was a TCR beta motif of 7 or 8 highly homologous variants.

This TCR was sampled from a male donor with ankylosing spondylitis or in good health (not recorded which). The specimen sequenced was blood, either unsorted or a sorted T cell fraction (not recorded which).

The CDR3 is CASTPGQGALGEQFF. The DNA of the CDR3 is TGTGCCAGCACTCCGGGACAGGGGGCGCTTGGGGAGCAGTTCTTC. The V call is TRBV9, the J call TRBJ2-1, with TRBD1 matching over 12 bases. The germline V gene encodes CDR1 SGDLS and CDR2 YYNGEE. There are 15 residues in the CDR3. The V and J ends lost 6 bases and 10 bases, in that order; junction bases with no gene match: 11.